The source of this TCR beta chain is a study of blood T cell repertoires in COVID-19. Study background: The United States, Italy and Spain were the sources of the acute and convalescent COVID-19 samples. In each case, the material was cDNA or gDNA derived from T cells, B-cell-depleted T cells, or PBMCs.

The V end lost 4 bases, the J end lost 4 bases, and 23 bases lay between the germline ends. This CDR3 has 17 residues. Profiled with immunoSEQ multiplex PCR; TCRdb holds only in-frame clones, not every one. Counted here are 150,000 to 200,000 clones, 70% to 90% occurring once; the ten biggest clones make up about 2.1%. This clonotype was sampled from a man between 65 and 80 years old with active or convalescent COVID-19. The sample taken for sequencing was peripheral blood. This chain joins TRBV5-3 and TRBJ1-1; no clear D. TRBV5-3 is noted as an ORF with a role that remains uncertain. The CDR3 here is CARSVYDESERCTEAFF. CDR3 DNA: TGTGCCAGAAGCGTATATGACGAATCGGAGAGGTGCACTGAAGCTTTCTTT.